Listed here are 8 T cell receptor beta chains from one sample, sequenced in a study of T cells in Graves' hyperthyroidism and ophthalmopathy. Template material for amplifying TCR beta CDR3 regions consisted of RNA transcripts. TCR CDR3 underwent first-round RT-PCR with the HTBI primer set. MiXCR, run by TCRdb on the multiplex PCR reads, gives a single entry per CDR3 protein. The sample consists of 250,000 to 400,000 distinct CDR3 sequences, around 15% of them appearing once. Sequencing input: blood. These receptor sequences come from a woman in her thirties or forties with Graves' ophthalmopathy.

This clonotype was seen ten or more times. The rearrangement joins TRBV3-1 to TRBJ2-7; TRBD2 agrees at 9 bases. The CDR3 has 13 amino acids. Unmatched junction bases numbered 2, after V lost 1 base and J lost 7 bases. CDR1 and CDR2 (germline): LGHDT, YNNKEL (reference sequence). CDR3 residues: CASSQGLAGEQYF. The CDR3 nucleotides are TGTGCCAGCAGCCAAGGGCTAGCGGGGGAGCAGTACTTC.

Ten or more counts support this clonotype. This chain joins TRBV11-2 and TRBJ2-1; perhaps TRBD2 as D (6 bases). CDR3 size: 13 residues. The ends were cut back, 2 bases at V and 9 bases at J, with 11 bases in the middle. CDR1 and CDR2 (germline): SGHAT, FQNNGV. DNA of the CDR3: TGTGCCAGCAGCTTAAGCCCGCGGGGTGAGCAGTTCTTC. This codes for CASSLSPRGEQFF.

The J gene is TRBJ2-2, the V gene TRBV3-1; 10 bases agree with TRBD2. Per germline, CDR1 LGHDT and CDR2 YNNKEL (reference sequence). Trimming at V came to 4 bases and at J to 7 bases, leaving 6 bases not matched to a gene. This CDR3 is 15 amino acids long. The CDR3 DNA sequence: TGTGCCAGCAGCCCGAGCGGGGGGGCCAACGGGGAGCTGTTTTTT. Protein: CASSPSGGANGELFF.

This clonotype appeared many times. CDR3: CASSPEVGGVRDTQYF. The DNA for the CDR3 is TGTGCCAGCAGCCCAGAGGTAGGGGGGGTCCGAGATACGCAGTATTTT. V usage is TRBV13 and J usage is TRBJ2-3; possible D gene TRBD2, 7 bases. V was clipped by 5 bases and J by 5 bases, with 20 bases between them. CDR3 size: 16 residues. Germline loops: CDR1 PRHDT, CDR2 FYEKMQ (reference sequence).

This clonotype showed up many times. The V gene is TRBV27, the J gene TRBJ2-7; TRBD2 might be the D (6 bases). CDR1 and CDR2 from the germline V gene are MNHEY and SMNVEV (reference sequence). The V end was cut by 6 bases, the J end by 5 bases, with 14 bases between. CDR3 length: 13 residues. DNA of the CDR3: TGTGCCAGCAGCCGTCCTGGGGGGAACGAGCAGTACTTC. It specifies CASSRPGGNEQYF.

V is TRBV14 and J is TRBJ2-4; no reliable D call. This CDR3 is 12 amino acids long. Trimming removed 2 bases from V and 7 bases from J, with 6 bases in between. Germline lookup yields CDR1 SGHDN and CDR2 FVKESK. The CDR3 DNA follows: TGTGCCAGCAGCCAATCTGGGAACATTCAGTACTTC. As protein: CASSQSGNIQYF. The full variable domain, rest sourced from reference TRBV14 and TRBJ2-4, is EAGVTQFPSHSVIEKGQTVTLRCDPISGHDNLYWYRRVMGKEIKFLLHFVKESKQDESGMPNNRFLAERTGGTYSTLKVQPAELEDSGVYFCASSQSGNIQYFGAGTRLSVL.

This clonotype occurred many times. CDR3: CATSDPLESTDTQYF. As DNA, the CDR3 is TGTGCCACCAGTGACCCTTTAGAAAGCACAGATACGCAGTATTTT. The chain joins TRBV24-1 to TRBJ2-3; D is unclear. CDR1 is KGHDR and CDR2 is SFDVKD in the germline V gene. V lost 4 bases, J lost 0 bases, and 10 bases lay in between. The CDR3 length is 15 residues.

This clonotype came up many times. The CDR3 DNA sequence: TGTGCCAGCCTGGGCCAGGGAAGGGCAGATACGCAGTATTTT. Translated, it gives CASLGQGRADTQYF. This chain connects TRBV5-6 to TRBJ2-3; tentative D call: TRBD1 (5 bases). The CDR3 runs to 14 residues. The V gene's germline CDR1 is SGHDT and CDR2 YYEEEE. V lost 7 bases to trimming and J lost 4 bases, with 16 bases between them.